The 6 T cell receptor beta chains in this list originate from one sample, sequenced in a study of cytomegalovirus exposure and HLA in healthy donors. Profiling relied on immunoSEQ multiplex PCR, and the TCRdb table lists in-frame clones only, not all of them. Here the sample spans 100,000 to 150,000 clones, 89% being singletons. Sequencing input: PBMCs. The receptor set was obtained from a woman aged 18-29 years in good health and CMV-seronegative.

J is TRBJ2-2 and V is TRBV9; D possibly corresponds to TRBD1 (6 bases). The CDR3 is 15 amino acids. Germline V gene data show CDR1 as SGDLS and CDR2 as YYNGEE. V dropped 0 bases and J dropped 8 bases, with 14 bases sitting between them. CDR3: CASSVAGTIVGELFF. The CDR3 DNA sequence: TGTGCCAGCAGCGTAGCTGGGACAATCGTAGGGGAGCTGTTTTTT.

The genes are TRBV27 and TRBJ2-5; TRBD1 is a possible D gene (6 bases). The germline gives CDR1 MNHEY, CDR2 SMNVEV (reference sequence). The CDR3 totals 14 residues. V lost 3 bases and J 4 bases, leaving 12 bases between the germline ends. The CDR3 is CASSFTQGGETQYF. As DNA, the CDR3 is TGTGCCAGCAGTTTTACACAGGGTGGAGAGACCCAGTACTTC.

V is TRBV28 and J is TRBJ2-2; the D gene is possibly TRBD2 (5 bases). The CDR3 consists of 14 residues. The germline CDR1 and CDR2 sequences are MDHEN and SYDVKM. Trimming removed 8 bases from V and 5 bases from J, with 15 bases in between. DNA for the CDR3: TGTGCCAGCCAAGCCCCACTAGTTACCGGGGAGCTGTTTTTT. Translation: CASQAPLVTGELFF.

The chain joins TRBV28 to TRBJ1-1; possible D gene TRBD1, 6 bases. The V end lost 8 bases, the J end lost 10 bases, and 11 bases lay between the germline ends. The germline V gene has CDR1 MDHEN and CDR2 SYDVKM. The CDR3 length is 10 residues. The CDR3 bases are TGTGCCAGCGGACAGACCTCAGCTTTCTTT. Residues: CASGQTSAFF.

The genes are TRBV28 and TRBJ2-7; tentative D call: TRBD1 (6 bases). Trimming removed 7 bases at V and 2 bases at J, with 18 bases between. The CDR3 loop spans 15 amino acids. Germline V gene data show CDR1 as MDHEN and CDR2 as SYDVKM. CDR3 sequence: CASTTRDNRAYEQYF. CDR3 coding DNA: TGTGCCAGCACAACACGGGACAATCGAGCCTACGAGCAGTACTTC.

This chain links TRBV5-1 with TRBJ2-3; D is undetermined. The CDR3 totals 14 residues. Germline V gene lookup returns CDR1 SGHRS and CDR2 YFSETQ. V was cut by 7 bases and J by 3 bases, with 15 bases left in between. The chain's CDR3 is CASEPGSRTDTQYF. The CDR3 coding sequence is TGCGCCAGCGAGCCTGGTTCGAGGACAGATACGCAGTATTTT.